This is a list of T cell receptor beta chains from one sample in a study of blood T cell repertoires in COVID-19. The repertoire was sequenced with immunoSEQ multiplex PCR; TCRdb's copy has only in-frame clones and lacks some. The data contain roughly 300,000 clones, about nine tenths of them singletons. Sequencing input: peripheral blood. All receptors come from a woman under 40 with COVID-19, enrolled during active disease. Each CDR3 is given with its conserved first and last residue. D genes are given only for firm matches. The listing skips clone size in some rows; elsewhere it reads once, few, many or a size class.

v_gene: TRBV5-6
j_gene: TRBJ1-2
d_gene: TRBD1
abundance: NA
CDR3nt: TGTGCCAGCAGCTCCGTGACAGGGTCCGCCTATGGCTACACCTTC
CDR3aa: CASSSVTGSAYGYTF

v_gene: TRBV18
j_gene: TRBJ1-1
d_gene: NA
abundance: NA
CDR3nt: TGTGCCAGCTCACCAAGGCAGACAGATCCCCCTGAAGCTTTCTTT
CDR3aa: CASSPRQTDPPEAFF

v_gene: TRBV5-1
j_gene: TRBJ2-1
d_gene: TRBD1
abundance: NA
CDR3nt: TGCGCCAGCACCAACCTAGGACAGGGTTCCCACAATGAGCAGTTCTTC
CDR3aa: CASTNLGQGSHNEQFF

v_gene: TRBV3-1/TRBV3-2
j_gene: TRBJ2-3
d_gene: NA
abundance: NA
CDR3nt: TGTGCCAGCAGCCAACTCAGCACAGATACGCAGTATTTT
CDR3aa: CASSQLSTDTQYF

v_gene: TRBV30
j_gene: TRBJ1-2
d_gene: NA
abundance: NA
CDR3nt: TGTGCCTGGAGTAAACGACAGGACTATGGCTACACCTTC
CDR3aa: CAWSKRQDYGYTF

v_gene: TRBV6-5
j_gene: TRBJ2-1
d_gene: NA
abundance: NA
CDR3nt: TGTGCCAGCTTTGACTCCAGCTCCTACAATGAGCAGTTCTTC
CDR3aa: CASFDSSSYNEQFF

v_gene: TRBV7-9
j_gene: TRBJ1-2
d_gene: NA
abundance: many
CDR3nt: TGTGCCACCAGTACCTCTGCTTTGGAGGTCGGTGGCTACACCTTC
CDR3aa: CATSTSALEVGGYTF

v_gene: TRBV20-1
j_gene: TRBJ2-3
d_gene: TRBD1
abundance: NA
CDR3nt: TGCAGTGCTAGTCTCGGCCAGGGGGCAAGTTTTCGGATTGATACGCAGTATTTT
CDR3aa: CSASLGQGASFRIDTQYF

v_gene: TRBV7-8
j_gene: TRBJ2-5
d_gene: NA
abundance: NA
CDR3nt: TGTGCCAGCAGCTTTAGCGGAGCCCGGGAGACCCAGTACTTC
CDR3aa: CASSFSGARETQYF

v_gene: TRBV28
j_gene: TRBJ2-1
d_gene: NA
abundance: NA
CDR3nt: TGTGCCAGCAGGTCCGGGGGTCTCCTTTACAATGAGCAGTTCTTC
CDR3aa: CASRSGGLLYNEQFF

v_gene: TRBV7-2
j_gene: TRBJ2-1
d_gene: TRBD2
abundance: once
CDR3nt: TGTGCCAGCAGCTTAGGTAGCGGGTATAACAATGAGCAGTTCTTC
CDR3aa: CASSLGSGYNNEQFF

v_gene: TRBV19
j_gene: TRBJ1-3
d_gene: NA
abundance: NA
CDR3nt: TGTGCCAGTAGTATGGGAGAGTTCTCTGGAAACACCATATATTTT
CDR3aa: CASSMGEFSGNTIYF

v_gene: TRBV2
j_gene: TRBJ1-3
d_gene: NA
abundance: NA
CDR3nt: TGTGCCAGCAGTGGCGGCGCGCTGGGAAACACCATATATTTT
CDR3aa: CASSGGALGNTIYF

v_gene: TRBV27
j_gene: TRBJ1-1
d_gene: NA
abundance: NA
CDR3nt: TGTGCCAGCAGTCCTCAGGGATTCCCTGAAGCTTTCTTT
CDR3aa: CASSPQGFPEAFF

v_gene: TRBV9
j_gene: TRBJ2-1
d_gene: TRBD2
abundance: NA
CDR3nt: TGTGCCAGCAGCGTCAACCTAGCGGGGGGGCAGTTCTTC
CDR3aa: CASSVNLAGGQFF

v_gene: TRBV11-2
j_gene: TRBJ2-7
d_gene: TRBD2
abundance: NA
CDR3nt: TGTGCCAGCAGCTTCGGGACTAGCGGCTACTACGAGCAGTACTTC
CDR3aa: CASSFGTSGYYEQYF

v_gene: TRBV4-1
j_gene: TRBJ2-3
d_gene: NA
abundance: NA
CDR3nt: TGCGCCAGCAGCCTCGACAGGTCGGATACGCAGTATTTT
CDR3aa: CASSLDRSDTQYF

v_gene: TRBV27
j_gene: TRBJ2-2
d_gene: TRBD2
abundance: NA
CDR3nt: TGTGCCAGCAGATTCGGACTAGCGGGGAACACCGGGGAGCTGTTTTTT
CDR3aa: CASRFGLAGNTGELFF

v_gene: TRBV27
j_gene: TRBJ1-3
d_gene: NA
abundance: few
CDR3nt: TGTGCCAGCAGTTCAAGACAGGTCGCTTCTGGAAACACCATATATTTT
CDR3aa: CASSSRQVASGNTIYF

v_gene: TRBV18
j_gene: TRBJ1-1
d_gene: NA
abundance: NA
CDR3nt: TGTGCCAGCTCACCATTGGACAGAAACACTGAAGCTTTCTTT
CDR3aa: CASSPLDRNTEAFF

v_gene: TRBV5-6
j_gene: TRBJ2-2
d_gene: TRBD2
abundance: NA
CDR3nt: TGTGCCAGCAGCCCGGGACTAACAAACACCGGGGAGCTGTTTTTT
CDR3aa: CASSPGLTNTGELFF

v_gene: TRBV21-1
j_gene: TRBJ1-6
d_gene: NA
abundance: NA
CDR3nt: TGTGCCAGCAGCAATCGCTGGAGGGGCTGGGCGGGCCTCCACTTT
CDR3aa: CASSNRWRGWAGLHF

v_gene: TRBV7-9
j_gene: TRBJ2-2
d_gene: NA
abundance: NA
CDR3nt: TGTGCCAGCACCCGACCTGTGGGGGCCCCCACCGGGGAGCTGTTTTTT
CDR3aa: CASTRPVGAPTGELFF

v_gene: TRBV5-1
j_gene: TRBJ2-1
d_gene: TRBD1
abundance: NA
CDR3nt: TGCGCCAGCAGCTTGATCGGGACAGTGGCACAATATGAGCAGTTCTTC
CDR3aa: CASSLIGTVAQYEQFF

v_gene: TRBV19
j_gene: TRBJ1-2
d_gene: NA
abundance: NA
CDR3nt: TGTGCCAGTAGTGCCGTAGCTAACTATGGCTACACCTTC
CDR3aa: CASSAVANYGYTF

v_gene: TRBV3-1/TRBV3-2
j_gene: TRBJ1-5
d_gene: NA
abundance: few
CDR3nt: TGTGCCAGCAGCCATCAACGACAGGTTCCTCAGCCCCAGCATTTT
CDR3aa: CASSHQRQVPQPQHF

v_gene: TRBV25-1
j_gene: TRBJ1-5
d_gene: NA
abundance: few
CDR3nt: TGTGCCAGCATTTGGACTCCGGATAGCAATCAGCCCCAGCATTTT
CDR3aa: CASIWTPDSNQPQHF

v_gene: TRBV2
j_gene: TRBJ2-3
d_gene: TRBD2
abundance: NA
CDR3nt: TGTGCCAGCAACAGACTAGCGGGAGGCACAGATACGCAGTATTTT
CDR3aa: CASNRLAGGTDTQYF

v_gene: TRBV19
j_gene: TRBJ1-4
d_gene: NA
abundance: NA
CDR3nt: TGTGCCAGTACCCAGCCAGGCGCAGGGGAAAAACTGTTTTTT
CDR3aa: CASTQPGAGEKLFF

v_gene: TRBV7-9
j_gene: TRBJ1-4
d_gene: NA
abundance: NA
CDR3nt: TGTGCCAGCAGCCCAGGCCGGGAGGCTAATGAAAAACTGTTTTTT
CDR3aa: CASSPGREANEKLFF

v_gene: TRBV7-9
j_gene: TRBJ1-1
d_gene: NA
abundance: few
CDR3nt: TGTGCCAGCAGCTTAGCGGGCCAATTGAACACTGAAGCTTTCTTT
CDR3aa: CASSLAGQLNTEAFF

v_gene: TRBV4-1
j_gene: TRBJ1-2
d_gene: TRBD1
abundance: once
CDR3nt: TGCGCCAGCAGCCATGGGGACAGCCCCTATGGCTACACCTTC
CDR3aa: CASSHGDSPYGYTF

v_gene: TRBV5-6
j_gene: TRBJ2-3
d_gene: TRBD2
abundance: NA
CDR3nt: TGTGCCAGCAGCCCTGGGGGTAGCGGGGGCCCCACAGATACGCAGTATTTT
CDR3aa: CASSPGGSGGPTDTQYF

v_gene: TRBV15
j_gene: TRBJ1-5
d_gene: TRBD1
abundance: NA
CDR3nt: TGTGCCACCAGCAGAGGGGACAGGGGGGGTCAGCCCCAGCATTTT
CDR3aa: CATSRGDRGGQPQHF

v_gene: TRBV9
j_gene: TRBJ1-3
d_gene: NA
abundance: NA
CDR3nt: TGTGCCAGCAGCGCCGCGTTAAACACCATATATTTT
CDR3aa: CASSAALNTIYF

v_gene: TRBV11-3
j_gene: TRBJ1-4
d_gene: NA
abundance: NA
CDR3nt: TGTGCCAGCACCTCCTCAACTAATGAAAAACTGTTTTTT
CDR3aa: CASTSSTNEKLFF

v_gene: TRBV5-8
j_gene: TRBJ1-5
d_gene: TRBD1
abundance: NA
CDR3nt: TGTGCCAGCAGCTTTGCGACAGGGCCTAATCAGCCCCAGCATTTT
CDR3aa: CASSFATGPNQPQHF

v_gene: TRBV10-3
j_gene: TRBJ2-7
d_gene: NA
abundance: NA
CDR3nt: TGTGCCATCAGTGAGTCACGGGACGAGCAGTACTTC
CDR3aa: CAISESRDEQYF

v_gene: TRBV3-1/TRBV3-2
j_gene: TRBJ1-2
d_gene: NA
abundance: NA
CDR3nt: TGTGCCAGCAGCCAAGAGTTCAGGCAATTTAATGGCTACACCTTC
CDR3aa: CASSQEFRQFNGYTF

v_gene: TRBV24-1
j_gene: TRBJ2-5
d_gene: TRBD1
abundance: NA
CDR3nt: TGTGCCACCAGTGCTCCAAAGGGGGCGGTTGAGACCCAGTACTTC
CDR3aa: CATSAPKGAVETQYF

v_gene: TRBV4-2
j_gene: TRBJ2-7
d_gene: TRBD2
abundance: NA
CDR3nt: TGTGCCAGCAGCCAAGGTTTGTCTGGGTCGAGGACTAGCGGGGGCCCGTCCGAGCAGTACTTC
CDR3aa: CASSQGLSGSRTSGGPSEQYF

v_gene: TRBV9
j_gene: TRBJ1-1
d_gene: TRBD1
abundance: once
CDR3nt: TGTGCCAGCAGCCCCGCAGGGACAGGTCACACTGAAGCTTTCTTT
CDR3aa: CASSPAGTGHTEAFF

v_gene: TRBV19
j_gene: TRBJ1-1
d_gene: TRBD1
abundance: NA
CDR3nt: TGTGCCAGTAGTATCACGGCAGGGGGCAACACTGAAGCTTTCTTT
CDR3aa: CASSITAGGNTEAFF

v_gene: TRBV14
j_gene: TRBJ1-2
d_gene: NA
abundance: NA
CDR3nt: TGTGCCAGCAGCCAAGACGGGGGGCTTAGCTATGGCTACACCTTC
CDR3aa: CASSQDGGLSYGYTF

v_gene: TRBV19
j_gene: TRBJ1-2
d_gene: TRBD1
abundance: NA
CDR3nt: TGTGCCAGTAACCCCGGGACAGGGCCTTCTTCCTATGGCTACACCTTC
CDR3aa: CASNPGTGPSSYGYTF

v_gene: TRBV19
j_gene: TRBJ1-5
d_gene: NA
abundance: NA
CDR3nt: TGTGCCAGTAGTGAGAGGGGGTGGAGCAATCAGCCCCAGCATTTT
CDR3aa: CASSERGWSNQPQHF

v_gene: TRBV25-1
j_gene: TRBJ2-5
d_gene: TRBD2
abundance: NA
CDR3nt: TGTGCCAGCAGGGACGCGGGGGGGGAAGAGACCCAGTACTTC
CDR3aa: CASRDAGGEETQYF

v_gene: TRBV6-5
j_gene: TRBJ2-2
d_gene: NA
abundance: NA
CDR3nt: TGTGCCAGCAGTCTAGCCACGACCGGGGAGCTGTTTTTT
CDR3aa: CASSLATTGELFF

v_gene: TRBV11-2
j_gene: TRBJ2-1
d_gene: NA
abundance: NA
CDR3nt: TGTGCCAGCGCCGGAGGTAACTCCTACAATGAGCAGTTCTTC
CDR3aa: CASAGGNSYNEQFF

v_gene: TRBV19
j_gene: TRBJ1-6
d_gene: NA
abundance: NA
CDR3nt: TGTGCCAGTAGTGCCGGGGAACGCTCCTATAATTCACCCCTCCACTTT
CDR3aa: CASSAGERSYNSPLHF

v_gene: TRBV30
j_gene: TRBJ1-5
d_gene: NA
abundance: few
CDR3nt: TGTGCCTGGAGTGTATTAAGCGTCGGTCAGCCTAGGAAGCAGCCCCAGCATTTT
CDR3aa: CAWSVLSVGQPRKQPQHF

v_gene: TRBV7-9
j_gene: TRBJ2-5
d_gene: TRBD2
abundance: NA
CDR3nt: TGTGCCAGCAGCTTAATATCGGGACTAGCTGGGGAGACCCAGTACTTC
CDR3aa: CASSLISGLAGETQYF

v_gene: TRBV3-1/TRBV3-2
j_gene: TRBJ1-6
d_gene: NA
abundance: NA
CDR3nt: TGTGCCAGCAGCCAGGCCCGTAATTCACCCCTCCACTTT
CDR3aa: CASSQARNSPLHF